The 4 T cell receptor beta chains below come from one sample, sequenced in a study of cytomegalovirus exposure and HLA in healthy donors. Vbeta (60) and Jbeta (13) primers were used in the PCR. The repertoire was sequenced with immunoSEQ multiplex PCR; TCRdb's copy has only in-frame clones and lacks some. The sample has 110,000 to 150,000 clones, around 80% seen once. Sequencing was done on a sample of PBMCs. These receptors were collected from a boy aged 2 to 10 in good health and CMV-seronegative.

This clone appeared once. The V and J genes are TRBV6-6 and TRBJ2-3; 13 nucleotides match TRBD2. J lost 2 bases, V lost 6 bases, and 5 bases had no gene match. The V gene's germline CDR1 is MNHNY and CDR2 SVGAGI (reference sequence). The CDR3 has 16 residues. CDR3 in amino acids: CASRGTSGATTDTQYF. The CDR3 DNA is TGTGCCAGCAGGGGGACTAGCGGGGCAACCACAGATACGCAGTATTTT.

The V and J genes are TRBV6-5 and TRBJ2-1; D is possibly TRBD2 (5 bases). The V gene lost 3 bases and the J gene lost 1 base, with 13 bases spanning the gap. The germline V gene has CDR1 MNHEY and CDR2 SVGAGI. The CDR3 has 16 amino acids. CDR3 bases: TGTGCCAGCAGTTATCAGCGGAGGCGGTCCTACAATGAGCAGTTCTTC. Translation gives CASSYQRRRSYNEQFF.

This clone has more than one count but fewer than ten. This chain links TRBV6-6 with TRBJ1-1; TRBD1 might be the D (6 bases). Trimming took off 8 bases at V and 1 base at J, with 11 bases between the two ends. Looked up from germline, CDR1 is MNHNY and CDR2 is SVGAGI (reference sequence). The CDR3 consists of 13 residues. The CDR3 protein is CASGLDRNTEAFF. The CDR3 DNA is TGTGCCAGCGGACTGGACAGGAACACTGAAGCTTTCTTT.

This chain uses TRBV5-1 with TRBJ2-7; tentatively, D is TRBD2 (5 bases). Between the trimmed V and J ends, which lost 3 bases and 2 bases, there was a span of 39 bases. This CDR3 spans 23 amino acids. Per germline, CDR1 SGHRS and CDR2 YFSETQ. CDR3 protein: CASSSSPLVLTETGKAAPYEQYF. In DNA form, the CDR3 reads TGCGCCAGCAGCTCGTCACCGCTCGTTTTGACCGAAACGGGGAAAGCGGCCCCCTACGAGCAGTACTTC.